The T cell receptor (beta chain) under discussion was sequenced for a study of response to subunit inactivated influenza vaccine. Overall study results and limits: Authors suggested that a seasonal influenza vaccination recruits few new T cells each time.

TCRdb reanalysed the RT-PCR reads using MiXCR and keeps one entry per CDR3 protein. The table lists fewer than 700,000 distinct CDR3 sequences, 10% to 15% of them singletons. Regarding this clonotype: The antigen remains unidentified.

Germline CDR1 and CDR2: SGHTA and FQGNSA. The CDR3 has 15 residues. V dropped 1 base and J dropped 4 bases, with 13 bases sitting between them. This sequence joins TRBV7-2 and TRBJ1-1; maybe TRBD1 (5 bases). Specimen: PBMCs from blood, collected roughly 45 days after vaccination. The TCR was taken from a man aged 45-60 years who received an inactivated influenza vaccine. In DNA, the CDR3 is TGTGCCAGCAGCTTAGGGGGCCTTAGCGTCACTGAAGCTTTCTTT. Encoded protein: CASSLGGLSVTEAFF.